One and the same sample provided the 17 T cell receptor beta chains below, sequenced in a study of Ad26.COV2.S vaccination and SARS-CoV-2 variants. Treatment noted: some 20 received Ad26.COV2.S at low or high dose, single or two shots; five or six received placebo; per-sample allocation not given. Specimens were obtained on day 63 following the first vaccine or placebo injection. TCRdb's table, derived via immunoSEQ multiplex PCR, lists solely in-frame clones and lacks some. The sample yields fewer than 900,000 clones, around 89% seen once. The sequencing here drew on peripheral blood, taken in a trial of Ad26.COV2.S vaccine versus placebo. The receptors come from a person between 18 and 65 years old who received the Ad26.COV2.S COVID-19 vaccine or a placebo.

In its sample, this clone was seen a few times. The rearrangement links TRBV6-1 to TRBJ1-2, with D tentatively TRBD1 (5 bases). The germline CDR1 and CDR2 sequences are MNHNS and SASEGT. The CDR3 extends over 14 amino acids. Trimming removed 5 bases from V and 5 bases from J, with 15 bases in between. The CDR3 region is CASSSGGTWYGYTF. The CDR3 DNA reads TGTGCCAGCAGTTCTGGGGGTACCTGGTATGGCTACACCTTC.

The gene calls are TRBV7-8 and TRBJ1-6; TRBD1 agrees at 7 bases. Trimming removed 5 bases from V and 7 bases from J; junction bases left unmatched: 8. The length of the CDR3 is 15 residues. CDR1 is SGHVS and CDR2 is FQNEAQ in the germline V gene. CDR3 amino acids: CASSPVWTGNSPLHF. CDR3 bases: TGTGCCAGCAGCCCAGTTTGGACAGGCAATTCACCCCTCCACTTT.

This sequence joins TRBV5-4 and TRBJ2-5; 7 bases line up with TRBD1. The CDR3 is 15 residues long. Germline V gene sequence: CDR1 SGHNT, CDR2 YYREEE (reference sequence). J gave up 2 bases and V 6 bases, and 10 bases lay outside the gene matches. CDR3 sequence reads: CASKARTGGQETQYF. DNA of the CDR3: TGTGCCAGCAAAGCACGGACAGGCGGACAAGAGACCCAGTACTTC.

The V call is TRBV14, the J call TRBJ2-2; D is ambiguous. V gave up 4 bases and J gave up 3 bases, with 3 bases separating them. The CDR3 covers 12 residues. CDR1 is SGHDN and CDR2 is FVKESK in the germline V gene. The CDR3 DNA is TGTGCCAGCAGCCTCTACACCGGGGAGCTGTTTTTT. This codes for CASSLYTGELFF.

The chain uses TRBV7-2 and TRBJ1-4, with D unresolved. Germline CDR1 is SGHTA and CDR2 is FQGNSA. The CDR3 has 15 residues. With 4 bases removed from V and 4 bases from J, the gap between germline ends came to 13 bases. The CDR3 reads CASSSSSVFNEKLFF. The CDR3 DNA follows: TGTGCCAGCAGCTCTTCCTCGGTGTTTAATGAAAAACTGTTTTTT.

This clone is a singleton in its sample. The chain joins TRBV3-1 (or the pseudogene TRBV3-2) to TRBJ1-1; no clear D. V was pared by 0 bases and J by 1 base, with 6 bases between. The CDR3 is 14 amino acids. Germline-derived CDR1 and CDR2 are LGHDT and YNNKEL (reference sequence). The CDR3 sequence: CASSQDSRNTEAFF. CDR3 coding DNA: TGTGCCAGCAGCCAAGATTCCCGGAACACTGAAGCTTTCTTT.

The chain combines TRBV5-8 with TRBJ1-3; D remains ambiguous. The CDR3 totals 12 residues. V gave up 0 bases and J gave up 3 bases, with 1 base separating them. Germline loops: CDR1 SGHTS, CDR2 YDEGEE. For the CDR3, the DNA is TGTGCCAGCAGCTTGGTTGGAAACACCATATATTTT. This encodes CASSLVGNTIYF.

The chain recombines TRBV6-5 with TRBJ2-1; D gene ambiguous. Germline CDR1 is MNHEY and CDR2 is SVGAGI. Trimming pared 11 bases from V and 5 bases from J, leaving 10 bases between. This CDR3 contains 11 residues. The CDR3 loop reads CALSRNNEQFF. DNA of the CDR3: TGTGCCCTTTCGAGGAACAATGAGCAGTTCTTC.

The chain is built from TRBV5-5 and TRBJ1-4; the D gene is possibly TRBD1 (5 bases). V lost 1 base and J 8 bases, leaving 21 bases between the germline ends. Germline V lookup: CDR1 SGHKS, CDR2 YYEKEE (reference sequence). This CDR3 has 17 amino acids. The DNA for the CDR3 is TGTGCCAGCAGCTTGTATTGGGTGGCCAGGGAAAAAGAAAAACTGTTTTTT. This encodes CASSLYWVAREKEKLFF.

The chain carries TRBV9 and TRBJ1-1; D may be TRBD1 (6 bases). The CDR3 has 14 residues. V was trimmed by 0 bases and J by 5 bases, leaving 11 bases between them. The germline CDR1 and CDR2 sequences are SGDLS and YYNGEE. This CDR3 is CASSVEGEGTEAFF. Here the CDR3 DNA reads TGTGCCAGCAGCGTAGAGGGGGAGGGGACTGAAGCTTTCTTT.

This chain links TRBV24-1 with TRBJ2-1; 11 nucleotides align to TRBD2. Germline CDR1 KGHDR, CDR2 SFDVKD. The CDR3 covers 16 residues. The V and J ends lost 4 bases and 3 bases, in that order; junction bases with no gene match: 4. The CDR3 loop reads CATSDRTSGLYNEQFF. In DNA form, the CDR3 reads TGTGCCACCAGTGACCGGACTAGCGGGCTCTACAATGAGCAGTTCTTC.

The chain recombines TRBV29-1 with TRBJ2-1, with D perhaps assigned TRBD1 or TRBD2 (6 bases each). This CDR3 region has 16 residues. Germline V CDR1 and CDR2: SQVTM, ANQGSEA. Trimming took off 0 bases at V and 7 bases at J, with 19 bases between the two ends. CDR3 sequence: CSVEDLQTRGLNEQFF. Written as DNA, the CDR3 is TGCAGCGTTGAAGATCTTCAGACTAGGGGGTTGAATGAGCAGTTCTTC.

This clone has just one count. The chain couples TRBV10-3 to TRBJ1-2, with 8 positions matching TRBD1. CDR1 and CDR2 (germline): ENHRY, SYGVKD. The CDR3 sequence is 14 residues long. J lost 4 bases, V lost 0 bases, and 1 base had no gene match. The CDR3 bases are TGTGCCATCAGTGAGTCCGGGACAGGCTATGGCTACACCTTC. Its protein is CAISESGTGYGYTF.

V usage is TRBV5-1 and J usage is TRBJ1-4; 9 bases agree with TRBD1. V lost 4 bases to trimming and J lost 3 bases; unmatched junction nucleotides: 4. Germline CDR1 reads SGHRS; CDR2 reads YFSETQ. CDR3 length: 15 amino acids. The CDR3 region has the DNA TGCGCCAGCAGCCTACGGACAGGGGCTAATGAAAAACTGTTTTTT. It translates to CASSLRTGANEKLFF.

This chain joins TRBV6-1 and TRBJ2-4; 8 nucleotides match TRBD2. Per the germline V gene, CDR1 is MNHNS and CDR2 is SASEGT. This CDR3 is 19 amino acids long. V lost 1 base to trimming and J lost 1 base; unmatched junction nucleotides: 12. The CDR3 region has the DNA TGTGCCAGCAGTGAAGGTGGTTCGGGAGGGTCGATGGCCAAAAACATTCAGTACTTC. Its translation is CASSEGGSGGSMAKNIQYF.

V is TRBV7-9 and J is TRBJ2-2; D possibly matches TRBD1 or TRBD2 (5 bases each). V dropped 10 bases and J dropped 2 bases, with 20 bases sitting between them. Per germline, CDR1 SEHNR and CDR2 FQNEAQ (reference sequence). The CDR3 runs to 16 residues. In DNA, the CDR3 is TGTGCCACCAGAACCACGGGGCTAGGAAACACCGGGGAGCTGTTTTTT. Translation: CATRTTGLGNTGELFF.

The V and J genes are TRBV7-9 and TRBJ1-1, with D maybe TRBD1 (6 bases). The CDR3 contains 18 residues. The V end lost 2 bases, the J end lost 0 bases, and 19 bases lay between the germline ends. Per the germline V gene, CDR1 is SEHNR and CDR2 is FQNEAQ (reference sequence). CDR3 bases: TGTGCCAGCAGCTTATGGGGCAAACAGGGTCCTATGAACACTGAAGCTTTCTTT. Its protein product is CASSLWGKQGPMNTEAFF.